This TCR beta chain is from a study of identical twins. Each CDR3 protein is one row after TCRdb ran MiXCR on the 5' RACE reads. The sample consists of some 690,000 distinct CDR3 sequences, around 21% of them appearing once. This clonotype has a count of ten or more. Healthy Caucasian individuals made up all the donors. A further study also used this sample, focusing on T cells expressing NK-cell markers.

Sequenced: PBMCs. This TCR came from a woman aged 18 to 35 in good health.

As DNA, the CDR3 is TGCGCCAGCAGCCCAAGGGGGGCTGGGGCCAACGTCCTGACTTTC. Its translation is CASSPRGAGANVLTF. The chain is built from TRBV10-1 and TRBJ2-6; tentatively, D is TRBD1 or TRBD2 (6 bases each). The CDR3 extends over 15 amino acids. Germline V gene lookup returns CDR1 WNHNN and CDR2 SYGVQD (reference sequence). Trimming cost V 6 bases and J 2 bases, with 11 bases left between them.